This TCR beta chain comes out of a study of beta chain features in type 1 diabetes (dated by TCRdb to the late 2010s). Describing the broader study: Mean age, gender distribution, total cell number and subset yield were not different between patients and healthy donors. A total of around 100 million sorted cells were examined across all samples, and RNA yield correlated strongly with the number of cells per subset. The study compared TCRB repertoires of sorted circulating CD4+ T cell subsets between recently diagnosed type 1 diabetes patients and matched healthy donors. Naive and central memory subsets were obtained from all 30 or so donors, but regulatory and stem cell-like memory subsets were isolated from only 8 patients and roughly eight healthy donors.

From each donor, a single peripheral blood sample of 100 to 150 mL on average was drawn into heparinised tubes. Using a panel that included CD45RO, CCR7, CD25, CD127, CD95 and CD27, naive, central memory, regulatory and stem cell-like memory CD4+ T cells were sorted on a BD FACSAria II. Purity was above 98% for every sorted population. PBMCs were separated immediately by Lymphoprep density gradient centrifugation and were stained directly, without being cultured. To minimize batch effects, samples were stained and sorted in pairs, one healthy donor with one patient per experiment. As for this clone: Its antigen has not been determined. No much larger clone exists at a distance of one base, and base qualities are not known.

The High Capacity cDNA Reverse Transcription Kit was used to reverse transcribe all of the isolated RNA, meaning that expressed TCRB transcripts were what got sequenced. Deep immunoSEQ sequencing was applied to naive, central memory and regulatory T cell samples, giving an average of about 3.6 million total reads per sample. Sorted cells were lysed in RLT buffer and RNA was extracted with DNase-treated RNeasy Micro or Mini kits, depending on cell number. Each cell subset was processed separately to prevent cross-contamination, with patient and healthy donor samples processed together. The immunoSEQ multiplex PCR was used to amplify TCRB sequences from cDNA, yielding 87-bp fragments that span the CDR3 region. Sequencing of the amplicons was performed on the Illumina HiSeq platform. In the paper's pipeline: Synthetic template baselines were used to correct PCR bias computationally, reads within Hamming distance 2 were collapsed together, and singletons that could not be merged were discarded. Reads were aligned to IMGT to assign V, D and J genes, CDR3 length, and insertions or deletions at six rearrangement sites. Within each subset, clonotype counts were normalized to the number of sorted cells before true diversity and Gini coefficients were calculated with the tcR R package. Repertoire sharing was quantified using the overlap coefficient calculated on TCRB nucleotide sequences. As a proxy for the pre-selection repertoire, out-of-frame TCRB sequences from naive cells were analyzed. Entries here come from immuneACCESS through TCRdb and include only in-frame sequences with V and J called. Some clones fail to appear in such tables; in the studies checked, an unresolved V gene covers under half of the shortfall, and the cause of the remainder is unknown. V and J calls and clone size come straight from that table; D and trimming were deduced from the DNA. The sample data list roughly 330,000 clones, and more than 9.5% of these were observed just once. The top ten hold more than 0.015% of the sample.

There are 14 amino acids in the CDR3, from cysteine to phenylalanine inclusive. Only the CDR3 DNA stays, 42 bases, in frame from base 1. Unmatched junction bases come to 6, with V trimmed by 3 bases and J by 4 bases. Per the germline V gene, KGHSH is the CDR1 and LQKENI is the CDR2. The study at large found these results: Because small numbers of individuals were included in the HLA sub-analyses, any influence of HLA type on TCRB rearrangement was left unresolved. PCR may preferentially amplify shorter templates, but because patient and control samples were amplified and corrected together, any resulting skew would affect both groups equally. In all four CD4+ subsets, TCRB CDR3 length was moderately but significantly shorter in type 1 diabetes patients. Naive, central memory and regulatory TCRB repertoires appeared more similar among patients than among healthy donors. Sequencing cDNA rather than genomic DNA could over-represent highly expressing activated cells, although activation and CD3 levels did not differ between groups. Patients with type 1 diabetes made fewer insertions and deleted more nucleotides at VDJ recombination sites, implying thymic rearrangement abnormalities.

The clonotype was recovered from a woman aged 30 to 39 in good health. The chain is assembled from TRBV18 and TRBJ2-7, with 7 central nucleotides matching TRBD1. The source material was naive CD4+ T cells from blood. Taken with the paper, the label for cell subset or site translates to: true naive CD4+ T cells. This receptor carries the CDR3 CASSPPRGQYEQYF. Here is the DNA: TGTGCCAGCTCACCTCCGAGGGGGCAATACGAGCAGTACTTC.